The T cell receptor beta chain described here comes from a study of PD-1 blockade in classical Hodgkin lymphoma. Autologous stem cell transplantation was followed by relapse in every patient, and brentuximab vedotin exposure varied. Sequencing was performed with immunoSEQ multiplex PCR; in TCRdb, only in-frame clones are kept and a portion is missing. The data hold 30,000 to 35,000 clones, with approximately 80% observed a single time. V lost 1 base, J lost 0 bases, and 7 bases stayed unmatched. Per the germline V gene, CDR1 is LGHNA and CDR2 is YNFKEQ. The length of the CDR3 is 17 residues. The clonotype comes from a human donor with classical Hodgkin lymphoma. This rearrangement joins TRBV4-2 to TRBJ2-3, with TRBD1 matching over 7 bases. The sample consisted of peripheral blood mononuclear cells (PBMCs), taken at baseline. CDR3 nucleotides: TGTGCCAGCAGCCAAGTTTTTGACAGGGCCAGCACAGATACGCAGTATTTT. This encodes CASSQVFDRASTDTQYF.